These T cell receptor beta chains were read from a single sample in a study of shared clonotypes between healthy human individuals. Clones were read by immunoSEQ multiplex PCR, and TCRdb kept only the in-frame ones, dropping some. Of 2 million to 3 million clones in the sample, over 85% were seen once. The material sequenced was naive CD4+ T cells from PBMCs. Every receptor here comes from a man aged 18 to 29 in good health. Some clones in this sample may be carry-over from other donors' samples. The CDR3 runs from the conserved cysteine through the conserved F or W. D genes are given only for firm matches. Clone size is given for some rows only: seen once, a few or many times, or a class if the clone is expanded.

V	J	size	D	DNA	CDR3
TRBV7-2	TRBJ1-3	.	TRBD1	TGTGCCAGCAGCTCAACCTCCGGGACAGGGGGAGACACCATATATTTT	CASSSTSGTGGDTIYF
TRBV10-3	TRBJ2-1	.	TRBD2	TGTGCCATCAGACCTGGGACTAGCGGTTCTGAGCAGTTCTTC	CAIRPGTSGSEQFF
TRBV7-8	TRBJ2-5	.	.	TGTGCCAGCAGCTTCACCGGGACTCGGGAGACCCAGTACTTC	CASSFTGTRETQYF
TRBV9	TRBJ2-2	once	.	TGTGCCAGCAGTACGGTCGGGATCGGGGAGCTGTTTTTT	CASSTVGIGELFF
TRBV5-4	TRBJ1-3	.	TRBD1	TGTGCCAGCAGCTACGACAGGGCCTCTGGAAACACCATATATTTT	CASSYDRASGNTIYF
TRBV4-3	TRBJ2-7	.	TRBD2	TGCGCCAGCAGCCTCGGGACTAGCGGGATCTCCTACGAGCAGTACTTC	CASSLGTSGISYEQYF
TRBV19	TRBJ2-1	.	.	TGTGCTACGGCCGGGGGAGGCCGGACCTCCTACAATGAGCAGTTCTTC	CATAGGGRTSYNEQFF
TRBV7-2	TRBJ1-5	.	.	TGTGCCAGCAGCCCGTTCAATCAGCCCCAGCATTTT	CASSPFNQPQHF
TRBV9	TRBJ2-2	.	.	TGTGCCAGCAGGGTAGGCAGGTCGAACACCGGGGAGCTGTTTTTT	CASRVGRSNTGELFF
TRBV6-5	TRBJ2-5	.	.	TGTGCCAGCAGTTACTCGGGAACGGCCCAAGAGACCCAGTACTTC	CASSYSGTAQETQYF
TRBV18	TRBJ1-2	.	TRBD1	TGTGCCAGCTCACGAACACCGGGACAGGGGGCCGATGGCTACACCTTC	CASSRTPGQGADGYTF
TRBV6-5	TRBJ2-2	.	.	TGTGCCAGCAGTCGGATCCTGTTCGGGGAGCTGTTTTTT	CASSRILFGELFF
TRBV7-2	TRBJ2-5	.	.	TGTGCCAGCAGCTTACAGCCCAGCTGGCGGCAAGAGACCCAGTACTTC	CASSLQPSWRQETQYF
TRBV6-6	TRBJ2-1	.	TRBD1	TGTGCCAGCAGTACAGGGACAGGGGAAGCGGGGCAGTTCTTC	CASSTGTGEAGQFF
TRBV6-6	TRBJ1-4	.	.	TGTGCCAGCACCTACGGTGCAACTAATGAAAAACTGTTTTTT	CASTYGATNEKLFF
TRBV5-1	TRBJ1-2	.	.	TGCGCCAGCAGCTTGGTGGTAGGGGCGGACGATGGCTACACCTTC	CASSLVVGADDGYTF
TRBV15	TRBJ2-7	.	TRBD1	TGTGCCACCAGCAGGGCCGGGACAGGGACCTACGAGCAGTACTTC	CATSRAGTGTYEQYF
TRBV7-2	TRBJ2-1	.	TRBD2	TGTGCCAGCAGCTTGAGCCTAGCGGTCTTCAATGAGCAGTTCTTC	CASSLSLAVFNEQFF
TRBV14	TRBJ2-5	.	.	TGTGCCAGCAGCCAAGAGACCGTGGTTGGGGGACGGGAGACCCAGTACTTC	CASSQETVVGGRETQYF